This T cell receptor (beta chain) came from a study of cytomegalovirus exposure and HLA in healthy donors. To note about this clone: Its antigen is unknown.

The study, taken as a whole, reports: For cytomegalovirus status, the classifier reportedly gave diagnoses with high specificity and sensitivity.

Healthy individuals who donated bone marrow served as the donors. This CDR3 region has 15 residues. V lost 2 bases and J lost 2; bases outside the gene matches: 4. Per germline, CDR1 GTSNPN and CDR2 SVGIG (reference sequence). This PCR relied on a set of 60 Vbeta primers and 13 Jbeta primers. Sequencing used immunoSEQ multiplex PCR; TCRdb keeps in-frame clones, though not all of them. The sample has roughly 63,000 clones, more than 70% seen once. This sequence originates from a middle-aged man in good health and CMV-seropositive. Sequencing used PBMCs. The V call is TRBV30, the J call TRBJ2-5; 11 nucleotides align to TRBD2. The chain's CDR3 is CAWSNSGRVQETQYF. The CDR3 DNA reads TGTGCCTGGAGTAATAGCGGGAGGGTACAAGAGACCCAGTACTTC. The entire variable domain, with the rest obtained from reference TRBV30 and TRBJ2-5, is as follows: SQTIHQWPATLVQPVGSPLSLECTVEGTSNPNLYWYRQAAGRGLQLLFYSVGIGQISSEVPQNLSASRPQDRQFILSSKKLLLSDSGFYLCAWSNSGRVQETQYFGPGTRLLVL.